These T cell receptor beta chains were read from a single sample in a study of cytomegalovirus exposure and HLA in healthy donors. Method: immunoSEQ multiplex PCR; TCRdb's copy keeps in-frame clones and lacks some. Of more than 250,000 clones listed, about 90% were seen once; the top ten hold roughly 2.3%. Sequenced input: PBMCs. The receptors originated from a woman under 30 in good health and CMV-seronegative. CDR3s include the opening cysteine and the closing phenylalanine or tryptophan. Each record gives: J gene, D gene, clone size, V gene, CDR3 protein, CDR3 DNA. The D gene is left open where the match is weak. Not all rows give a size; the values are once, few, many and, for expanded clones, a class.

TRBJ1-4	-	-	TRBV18	CASSFGQNNEKLFF	TGTGCCAGCTCATTCGGACAGAATAATGAAAAACTGTTTTTT
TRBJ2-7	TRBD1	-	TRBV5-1	CASSRDRNYEQYF	TGCGCCAGCAGCCGGGACAGAAACTACGAGCAGTACTTC
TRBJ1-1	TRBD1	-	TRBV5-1	CASTWDSLNTEAFF	TGCGCCAGCACCTGGGACAGCCTGAACACTGAAGCTTTCTTT
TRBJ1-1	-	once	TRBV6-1	CAILGAGAEAFF	TGTGCCATCCTGGGGGCAGGGGCTGAAGCTTTCTTT
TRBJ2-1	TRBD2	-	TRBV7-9	CASIQWGGAYNEQFF	TGTGCCAGCATCCAGTGGGGGGGGGCCTACAATGAGCAGTTCTTC
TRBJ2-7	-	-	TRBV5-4	CASSLGLEQYF	TGTGCCAGCAGCTTGGGTCTAGAACAGTACTTC
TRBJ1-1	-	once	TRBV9	CASGAGAAEAFF	TGTGCCTCCGGGGCAGGGGCCGCTGAAGCTTTCTTT
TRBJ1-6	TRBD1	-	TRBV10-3	CAISESAGGSVSPLHF	TGTGCCATCAGTGAGTCGGCAGGGGGCTCAGTTTCACCCCTCCACTTT
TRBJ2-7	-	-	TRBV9	CASSDGTSYEQYF	TGTGCCAGCAGCGACGGGACTTCCTACGAGCAGTACTTC
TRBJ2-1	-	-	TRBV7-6	CASSPIAGKSYNEQFF	TGTGCCAGCAGCCCGATTGCGGGGAAGTCCTACAATGAGCAGTTCTTC
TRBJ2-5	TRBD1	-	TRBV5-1	CASGQGWGETQYF	TGCGCCAGCGGACAGGGATGGGGGGAGACCCAGTACTTC
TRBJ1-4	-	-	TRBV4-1	CASSQDEGTNEKLFF	TGCGCCAGCAGCCAAGATGAGGGCACCAATGAAAAACTGTTTTTT
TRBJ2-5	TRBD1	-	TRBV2	CASSVPGQGLEEETQYF	TGTGCCAGCAGCGTGCCGGGACAGGGGCTTGAGGAGGAGACCCAGTACTTC
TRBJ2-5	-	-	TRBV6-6	CASSEPIQETQYF	TGTGCCAGCAGTGAGCCGATTCAAGAGACCCAGTACTTC
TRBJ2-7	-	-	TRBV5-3	CARPLGDTGCDSYEQYF	TGTGCCAGACCCCTGGGGGACACAGGGTGCGACTCCTACGAGCAGTACTTC
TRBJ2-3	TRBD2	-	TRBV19	CASSIGLAGTDTQYF	TGTGCCAGTAGTATAGGGCTAGCGGGGACAGATACGCAGTATTTT
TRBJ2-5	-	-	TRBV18	CASSLGIQETQYF	TGTGCCAGTTCCCTCGGGATCCAAGAGACCCAGTACTTC
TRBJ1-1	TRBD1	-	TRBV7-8	CASSLARSRDRATEAFF	TGTGCCAGCAGCTTAGCCCGGTCCCGGGACAGGGCCACTGAAGCTTTCTTT
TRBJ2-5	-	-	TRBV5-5	CASSFSAGARETQYF	TGTGCCAGCAGCTTTTCGGCAGGCGCACGGGAGACCCAGTACTTC
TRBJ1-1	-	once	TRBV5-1	CASSLVPGENTEAFF	TGCGCCAGCAGCTTGGTCCCAGGGGAGAACACTGAAGCTTTCTTT
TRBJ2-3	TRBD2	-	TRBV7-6	CASSTYGGSTQYF	TGTGCCAGCAGCACATACGGGGGGAGTACGCAGTATTTT
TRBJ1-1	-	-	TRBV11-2	CASSFPRYHSQNTEAFF	TGTGCCAGCAGCTTTCCACGATATCACAGTCAGAACACTGAAGCTTTCTTT
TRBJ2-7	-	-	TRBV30	CAWSRGAGYEQYF	TGTGCCTGGAGCAGGGGCGCCGGGTACGAGCAGTACTTC
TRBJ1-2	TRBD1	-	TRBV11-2	CASSLVGTGNGYTF	TGTGCCAGCAGCTTAGTGGGGACAGGGAATGGCTACACCTTC
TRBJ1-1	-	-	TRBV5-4	CASSWASGVNTEAFF	TGTGCCAGCAGCTGGGCTTCAGGGGTGAACACTGAAGCTTTCTTT
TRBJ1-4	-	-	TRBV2	CASSETGLPEANEKLFF	TGTGCCAGCAGCGAAACGGGACTCCCTGAGGCTAATGAAAAACTGTTTTTT
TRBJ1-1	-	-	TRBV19	CASSIARADTEAFF	TGTGCCAGTAGTATTGCCAGGGCGGACACTGAAGCTTTCTTT
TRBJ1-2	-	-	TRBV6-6	CASSYPSETNYGYTF	TGTGCCAGCAGTTACCCGTCAGAAACTAACTATGGCTACACCTTC
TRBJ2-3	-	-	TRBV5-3	CARSLGPRVGTDTQYF	TGTGCCAGAAGCTTGGGTCCGCGTGTAGGCACAGATACGCAGTATTTT
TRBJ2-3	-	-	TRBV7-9	CASSFGADTQYF	TGTGCCAGCAGCTTCGGGGCAGATACGCAGTATTTT
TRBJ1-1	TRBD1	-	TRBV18	CASSPPGQGDTEAFF	TGTGCCAGCTCACCACCGGGACAGGGGGACACTGAAGCTTTCTTT